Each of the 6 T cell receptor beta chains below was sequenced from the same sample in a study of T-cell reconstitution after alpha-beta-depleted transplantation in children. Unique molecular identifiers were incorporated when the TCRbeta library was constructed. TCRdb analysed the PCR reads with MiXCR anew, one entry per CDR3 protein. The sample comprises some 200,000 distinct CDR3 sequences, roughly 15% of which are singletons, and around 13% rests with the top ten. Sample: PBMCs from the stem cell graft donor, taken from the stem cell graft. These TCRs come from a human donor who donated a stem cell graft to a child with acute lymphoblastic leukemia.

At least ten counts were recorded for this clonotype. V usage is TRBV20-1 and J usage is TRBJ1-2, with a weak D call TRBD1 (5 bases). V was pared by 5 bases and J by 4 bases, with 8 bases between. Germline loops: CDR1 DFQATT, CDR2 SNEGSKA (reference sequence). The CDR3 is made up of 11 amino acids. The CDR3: CSAETVYGYTF. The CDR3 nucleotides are TGCAGTGCTGAGACAGTCTATGGCTACACCTTC.

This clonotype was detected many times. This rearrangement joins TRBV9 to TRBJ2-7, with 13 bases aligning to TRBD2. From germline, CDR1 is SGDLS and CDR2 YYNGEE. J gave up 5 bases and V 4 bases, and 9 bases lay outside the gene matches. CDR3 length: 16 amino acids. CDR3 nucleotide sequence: TGTGCCAGCAGCCCGAGGACTAGCGGGAGTTCGGACGAGCAGTACTTC. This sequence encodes CASSPRTSGSSDEQYF.

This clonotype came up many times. The CDR3 DNA reads TGCAGCGTTGTGGGGGGGCAGCCCCAGCATTTT. Translating gives CSVVGGQPQHF. The J gene is TRBJ1-5, the V gene TRBV29-1, with D perhaps TRBD1 (5 bases). Trimming took 4 bases from V and 7 from J, leaving 8 bases between them. The germline gives CDR1 SQVTM, CDR2 ANQGSEA. The CDR3 loop spans 11 amino acids.

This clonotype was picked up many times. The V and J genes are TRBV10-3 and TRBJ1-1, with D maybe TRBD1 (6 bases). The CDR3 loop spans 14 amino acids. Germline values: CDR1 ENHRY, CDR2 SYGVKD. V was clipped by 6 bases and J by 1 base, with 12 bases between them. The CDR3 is CAIRSGHRNTEAFF. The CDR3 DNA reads TGTGCCATCAGATCGGGACATCGGAACACTGAAGCTTTCTTT.

The CDR3 reads CSARDWAGGNLETQYF. The CDR3 DNA reads as TGCAGTGCTAGAGATTGGGCAGGGGGCAATTTAGAGACCCAGTACTTC. The V gene is TRBV20-1, the J gene TRBJ2-5; 8 bases line up with TRBD1. The germline V gene encodes CDR1 DFQATT and CDR2 SNEGSKA (reference sequence). CDR3 size: 16 residues. V was clipped by 0 bases and J by 4 bases; unmatched bases: 10.

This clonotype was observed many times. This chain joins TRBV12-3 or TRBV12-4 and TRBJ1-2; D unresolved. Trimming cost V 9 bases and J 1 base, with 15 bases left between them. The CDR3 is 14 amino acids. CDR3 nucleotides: TGTGCCAGTAATGGTCCGGGAGATAACTATGGCTACACCTTC. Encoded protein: CASNGPGDNYGYTF.